These 14 T cell receptor beta chains originate from one sample sequenced in a study of blood T cell repertoires in COVID-19. Assay used: immunoSEQ multiplex PCR; TCRdb lists only in-frame clones, some missing. The sample includes around 320,000 clones, 90% to 95% of them seen just once. The sample consisted of PBMCs or T cells enriched from blood (not recorded which). The receptors shown here come from a woman in her 30s who had been exposed to COVID-19.

The chain links TRBV18 to TRBJ2-7; 9 nucleotides align to TRBD1. The V and J ends lost 4 bases and 0 bases, in that order; junction bases with no gene match: 7. This CDR3 comprises 16 residues. From germline, CDR1 is KGHSH and CDR2 LQKENI. This CDR3 reads CASSQTGGVGSYEQYF. DNA for the CDR3: TGTGCCAGCTCACAAACAGGGGGCGTAGGCTCCTACGAGCAGTACTTC. The full variable domain, in which reference TRBV18 and TRBJ2-7 provide the parts outside the CDR3, is NAGVMQNPRHLVRRRGQEARLRCSPMKGHSHVYWYRQLPEEGLKFMVYLQKENIIDESGMPKERFSAEFPKEGPSILRIQQVVRGDSAAYFCASSQTGGVGSYEQYFGPGTRLTVT.

Only one count was recorded for this clone. This chain joins TRBV29-1 and TRBJ2-1, with 7 positions matching TRBD1. The germline V gene encodes CDR1 SQVTM and CDR2 ANQGSEA. V dropped 3 bases and J dropped 12; count of bases not matched to a gene: 14. CDR3 size: 14 residues. CDR3 coding DNA: TGCAGCGTTGATACAGGGGCCCTTCCAAGGGCGCAGTTCTTC. Translated, it gives CSVDTGALPRAQFF.

V gene TRBV5-1 combines with J gene TRBJ2-3, with 10 bases matching TRBD1. The CDR3 has 16 amino acids. Germline CDR1 SGHRS, CDR2 YFSETQ. J lost 5 bases, V lost 4 bases, and 10 bases had no gene match. CDR3 loop: CASSPERDRGIDTQYF. The CDR3 region has the DNA TGCGCCAGCAGCCCCGAAAGGGACAGGGGTATAGATACGCAGTATTTT.

The chain couples TRBV7-2 to TRBJ1-6, with D uncertain. The CDR3 covers 13 residues. Germline-derived CDR1 and CDR2 are SGHTA and FQGNSA. V lost 3 bases and J 6 bases, leaving 6 bases between the germline ends. CDR3 nucleotides: TGTGCCAGCAGCTTCGAGAGTAATTCACCCCTCCACTTT. Encoded protein: CASSFESNSPLHF.

The rearrangement uses TRBV11-2 and TRBJ2-7; a weak D match, TRBD2 (5 bases). This CDR3 comprises 15 residues. Trimming removed 0 bases at V and 2 bases at J, with 11 bases between. Germline V gives CDR1 SGHAT, CDR2 FQNNGV. The CDR3 nucleotides read TGTGCCAGCAGCTTAGAATCGGGAAGGGCCTACGAGCAGTACTTC. This translates into CASSLESGRAYEQYF.

CDR3 region: CASSSPRTGYNEQFF. CDR3 coding DNA: TGTGCCAGCAGTTCCCCCCGGACAGGTTACAATGAGCAGTTCTTC. This rearrangement joins TRBV6-5 to TRBJ2-1; 7 bases fit TRBD1. Losses at the gene ends were 4 bases for V and 4 bases for J; bases not matched to a gene: 7. Germline V gives CDR1 MNHEY, CDR2 SVGAGI. This CDR3 has 15 amino acids.

This CDR3 is CASSFDRARNNEQFF. CDR3 nucleotides: TGCGCCAGCAGTTTTGACAGGGCGCGGAACAATGAGCAGTTCTTC. This chain connects TRBV5-1 to TRBJ2-1; TRBD1 agrees at 7 bases. This CDR3 contains 15 residues. Germline CDR1 reads SGHRS; CDR2 reads YFSETQ. The J segment lost 5 bases and the V segment lost 5 bases, leaving 10 bases of the junction unmatched.

The chain uses TRBV4-3 and TRBJ2-3; the D is unclear. Trimming took 3 bases from V and 0 from J, leaving 7 bases between them. The CDR3 totals 14 residues. Germline V gene sequence: CDR1 LGHNA, CDR2 YSLEER. CDR3 sequence reads: CASSQEPSTDTQYF. As DNA, the CDR3 is TGCGCCAGCAGCCAGGAGCCTAGCACAGATACGCAGTATTTT.

The chain combines TRBV5-4 with TRBJ2-7, with 10 bases identical to TRBD2. Trimming cost V 4 bases and J 5 bases; bases outside gene matches: 6. CDR1 is SGHNT and CDR2 is YYREEE in the germline V gene (reference sequence). The CDR3 runs 14 residues. The CDR3 loop reads CASSQGLAIDEQYF. CDR3 in DNA: TGTGCCAGCAGCCAGGGACTAGCGATCGACGAGCAGTACTTC.

The rearrangement uses TRBV5-1 and TRBJ1-1; the match to TRBD1 covers 8 bases. Germline V gene sequence: CDR1 SGHRS, CDR2 YFSETQ. The trim removed 4 bases at V and 10 bases at J, leaving 6 bases unmatched. The CDR3 sequence is 12 residues long. The CDR3 protein is CASSLDRVLAFF. The CDR3 nucleotides read TGCGCCAGCAGCCTGGACAGGGTGTTAGCTTTCTTT.

This clone was recorded once. The chain employs TRBV18 and TRBJ1-1, with D possibly being TRBD1 (6 bases). Germline V gene data show CDR1 as KGHSH and CDR2 as LQKENI. The CDR3 is 13 amino acids. Trimming removed 2 bases at V and 6 bases at J, with 10 bases between. The CDR3 is CASSPAGVAEAFF. CDR3 DNA: TGTGCCAGCTCACCAGCAGGGGTAGCTGAAGCTTTCTTT.

This clone was detected only a few times. CDR3 sequence reads: CASSVDGTGEHYGYTF. DNA of the CDR3: TGTGCCAGCAGCGTAGATGGGACAGGGGAGCACTATGGCTACACCTTC. The rearrangement links TRBV9 to TRBJ1-2, with 10 bases fitting TRBD1. Germline values: CDR1 SGDLS, CDR2 YYNGEE. This CDR3 is 16 amino acids long. V lost 0 bases to trimming and J lost 3 bases; unmatched junction nucleotides: 5.

This clone has more than one count but fewer than ten. The chain employs TRBV6-5 and TRBJ1-4; TRBD1 aligns across 8 bases. The germline V gene has CDR1 MNHEY and CDR2 SVGAGI. The V and J ends lost 5 bases and 7 bases, in that order; junction bases with no gene match: 3. This CDR3 spans 13 amino acids. CDR3 sequence: CASSTGTGEKLFF. As DNA, the CDR3 is TGTGCCAGCAGTACCGGGACAGGTGAAAAACTGTTTTTT.

V and J are TRBV21-1 and TRBJ2-6; no DNA check was done on the table's D call, TRBD1. TRBV21-1 is listed as a pseudogene. The CDR3 is 19 amino acids. CDR3 coding DNA: TGTGCCAGCAGCATCCTCTATGGGGCGCCTTGGGGTGGGGCCAACGTCCTGACTTTC. Residues: CASSILYGAPWGGANVLTF.